This T cell receptor (beta chain) was recorded in a study of OX40 agonist ivuxolimab in advanced cancers. General notes on the study: Ivuxolimab was a fully human IgG2 agonistic monoclonal antibody targeting the costimulatory receptor OX40 (CD134). Intravenous ivuxolimab was administered to patients every 2 weeks at six dose levels: 0.01, 0.1, 0.3, 1.5, 3 and 10 mg/kg. Of the 50 to 55 patients in dose escalation, about 20 had hepatocellular carcinoma, about 15 had melanoma, 9 had renal cell carcinoma and 9 had head and neck cancer. A male proportion of approximately 83% and a mean age of approximately 60 years, ranging from about 23 to 90, were recorded for the dose-escalation cohort. Prior anti-PD-1, anti-PD-L1 or anti-CTLA-4 therapy was permitted, and roughly two fifths of dose-escalation patients had received checkpoint inhibitors. Partial responses were achieved by three dose-escalation patients, of whom one had hepatocellular carcinoma and two had cutaneous melanoma. Peripheral TCRbeta sequencing was intended to test whether TCR sequence diversity was altered and clonal T-cell expansion was caused by ivuxolimab. The paper reports the monotherapy dose-escalation portion (N ≈ 50 patients) of the phase I ivuxolimab trial. Beyond this particular receptor, the publication reports: In the 0.1-3.0 mg/kg groups, partial responders were among the patients with the lowest normalized peripheral clonal expansion, particularly in CD8+ T cells. Antigen specificity was not determined for the clonally expanded peripheral T cells. After ivuxolimab, more expanded clones were found on average in CD8+ T cells than in CD4+ T cells. At doses of 0.1 to 3.0 mg/kg, clonal expansion of both CD4+ and CD8+ blood T cells was observed from baseline to week 6. Low levels of normalized T-cell clonal expansion were also seen in some patients who did not respond.

V and J are trimmed by 2 bases and 2 bases, and the gene matches miss 6 bases of the junction. The CDR3 numbers 16 residues from cysteine through phenylalanine. This entry keeps only the CDR3 DNA: 48 bases, framed from base 1. CDR1 and CDR2, per the germline V gene (reference sequence), are SGHKS and YYEKEE. The count of this clone is one. Its antigen remains undetermined. Base qualities are not recorded, but no much larger clone differs from it by a single base. Patients with autoimmune disease history or receiving systemic immunosuppression were excluded from the trial. Peripheral blood for TCR sequencing was collected from all dose cohorts at baseline, on cycle 4 day 1, and on cycle 7 day 1. The samples were drawn from a first-in-human, open-label, multicenter phase I dose-escalation trial of ivuxolimab. The trial enrolled adults with locally advanced or metastatic head and neck squamous cell, hepatocellular, melanoma or renal cell carcinoma. Before TCR sequencing, CD4+ T cells and CD8+ T cells from peripheral blood were sorted into separate populations.

To sequence the TCRbeta CDR3 region, genomic DNA was isolated from the sorted cells. The immunoSEQ Assay was used to sequence the TCRbeta CDR3 regions. This immuneACCESS table, as held by TCRdb, lists in-frame sequences with V and J called but not all clones. Of the missing ones, under half trace to an unresolved V gene in checked studies; the others have no known cause. Recorded for this sample are 45,000 to 55,000 clones; 83% of them occurred a single time. The ten largest clones represent over 1% of the sample. The material was CD4+ or CD8+ T cells sorted from blood, obtained in a trial of the OX40 agonist ivuxolimab. The TCR was taken from an adult with an advanced solid tumor such as melanoma, head and neck, liver or kidney cancer. This chain joins TRBV5-5 to TRBJ2-3; TRBD2 agrees with 9 junctional bases. The nucleotide sequence reads TGTGCCAGCAGCTTAGCGGGAGGAGGGACCACAGATACGCAGTATTTT. Its translation is CASSLAGGGTTDTQYF.